A single TCR beta chain is shown here with its context. No cognate antigen has been identified for it. No qualities accompany the bases; no much larger clone lies one base away. In the paper's terms, the treatment or condition label means: live attenuated yellow fever vaccine strain. Two biological replicates of bulk PBMCs were collected at each blood-draw timepoint. A standard Ficoll-Paque protocol was used to isolate PBMCs from peripheral blood. TriZol was used to extract RNA from bulk PBMCs, CD4 and CD8 fractions, and dextramer-positive and dextramer-negative fractions. The sample originates from a study of T cells after yellow fever vaccination (dated by TCRdb to between 2018 and 2021). With respect to the entire study: The SMART-Seq v4 Ultra Low Input RNA kit was used to prepare libraries from fractions with low cell numbers. To track T-cell clones before and after primary and booster YFV17D yellow fever vaccination, bulk TCR alpha and beta repertoires were sequenced longitudinally. Two healthy male donors, one aged 18 to 29 and one aged 30 to 39 years, were included in the cohort. Blood was collected at multiple timepoints before and after primary and secondary immunization, and bulk PBMC replicates and cell subsets were isolated.

General study outcomes and caveats: Because the study included only a couple of donors, the extent to which the findings can be generalized is limited. A small share of clonotypes occurred in both CD4 and CD8 compartments, likely arising from convergent recombination. Compared with the primary T-cell response, the secondary T-cell response was faster but weaker, reaching its peak on day 5 rather than on day 15. Most clones expanded after primary vaccination (96% of CD4 and around 89% of CD8) were re-detected after the booster, suggesting that broad memory maintenance occurred. Computational filtering was required because FACS-sorted repertoires could contain abundant contaminating clonotypes from the bulk population.

These reads were obtained on an Illumina NovaSeq 6000. TCR cDNA was synthesized by 5'RACE template switching, through which a universal primer site and unique molecular identifiers were introduced. Priming for cDNA synthesis came from both the TCR alpha and TCR beta constant segments. Two PCR steps were used to amplify libraries, with sample barcodes and sequencing adapters being added in the second step. Sequencing of the libraries was done on either Illumina HiSeq 2500 (2x100 bp) or NovaSeq (2x150 bp). Per the source publication's procedure: Demultiplexing of reads and collapsing into UMI consensus sequences were performed with MIGEC, and V(D)J alignment was carried out with MiXCR. Vaccine-responding clonotypes were identified with edgeR using replicate PBMC samples, with FDR below 0.01 and a log2 fold change above 5 up to day 15 being required. Each bulk clonotype was labeled CD4 or CD8 based on which sequenced repertoire, CD4 or CD8, contained the clonotype at higher abundance. Starting from the raw public reads, TCRdb applied fastp trimming at Q25, assembled clones with MiXCR and retained in-frame beta chains. Entries that share a CDR3 protein sequence are merged under the most common genes and DNA. The V and J calls were determined by TCRdb, not by the authors. For this sample the table gives 300,000 to 400,000 distinct CDR3 sequences, of which 4% were detected only once. Of the sample, roughly 24% falls within the top ten clones.

CDR1 and CDR2 were assigned from the germline V gene (reference sequence) as MNHEY and SMNVEV. V gives up 4 bases and J gives up 6 bases, and the segment between their germline ends measures 28 bases. The CDR3 contains 18 residues, cysteine and phenylalanine counted. Of the read, only the CDR3 DNA is kept; its 54 bases are in frame from base 1. Sequenced material: PBMCs, taken 5 days after the yellow fever booster vaccination. The rearranged segments are TRBV27 and TRBJ2-7, with TRBD2 tentatively as D gene (5 bases match). The TCR comes from a man younger than 35 who received the YFV17D yellow fever vaccine. The CDR3 reads CASSSYFSQRRNFREQYF. The nucleotide sequence is given as TGTGCCAGCAGTTCTTACTTTTCCCAGCGGAGGAATTTTCGCGAGCAGTACTTC.